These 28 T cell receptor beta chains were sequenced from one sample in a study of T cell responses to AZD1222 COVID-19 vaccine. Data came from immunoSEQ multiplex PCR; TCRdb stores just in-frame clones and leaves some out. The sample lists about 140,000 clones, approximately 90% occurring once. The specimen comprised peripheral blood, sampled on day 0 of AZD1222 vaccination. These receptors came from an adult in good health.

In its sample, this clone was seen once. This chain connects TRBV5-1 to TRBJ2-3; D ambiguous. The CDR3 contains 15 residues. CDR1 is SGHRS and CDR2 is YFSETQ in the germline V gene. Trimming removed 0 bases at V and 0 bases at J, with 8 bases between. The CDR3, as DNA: TGCGCCAGCAGCTTGGGTCACAGTAGCACAGATACGCAGTATTTT. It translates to CASSLGHSSTDTQYF.

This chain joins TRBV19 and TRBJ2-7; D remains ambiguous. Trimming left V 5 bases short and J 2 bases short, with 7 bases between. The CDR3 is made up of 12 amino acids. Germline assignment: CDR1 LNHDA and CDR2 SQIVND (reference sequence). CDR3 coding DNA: TGTGCCAGTAGTCACAGTCCCTACGAGCAGTACTTC. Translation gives CASSHSPYEQYF.

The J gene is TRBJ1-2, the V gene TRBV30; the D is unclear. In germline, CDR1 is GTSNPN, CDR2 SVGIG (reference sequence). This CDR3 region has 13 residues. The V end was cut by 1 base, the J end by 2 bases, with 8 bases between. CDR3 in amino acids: CAWSATVNYGYTF. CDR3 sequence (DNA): TGTGCCTGGAGTGCGACGGTGAACTATGGCTACACCTTC.

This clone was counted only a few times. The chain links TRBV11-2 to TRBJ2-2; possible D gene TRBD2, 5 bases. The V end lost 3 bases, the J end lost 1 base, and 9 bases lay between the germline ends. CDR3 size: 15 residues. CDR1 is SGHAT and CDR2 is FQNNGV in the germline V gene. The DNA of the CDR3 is TGTGCCAGCAGCTTCTACGGACTGAACACCGGGGAGCTGTTTTTT. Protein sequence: CASSFYGLNTGELFF.

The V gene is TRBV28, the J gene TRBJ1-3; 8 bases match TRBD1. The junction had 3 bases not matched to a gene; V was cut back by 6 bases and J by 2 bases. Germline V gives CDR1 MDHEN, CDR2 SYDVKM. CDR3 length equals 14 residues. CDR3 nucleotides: TGTGCCAGCAGGATACAGGGGGCTGGAAACACCATATATTTT. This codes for CASRIQGAGNTIYF.

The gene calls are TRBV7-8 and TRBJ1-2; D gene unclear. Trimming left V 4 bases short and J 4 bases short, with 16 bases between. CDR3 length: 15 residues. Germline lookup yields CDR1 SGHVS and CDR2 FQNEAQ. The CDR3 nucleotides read TGTGCCAGCAGCTCGCAGCGGGTGAGAACCTATGGCTACACCTTC. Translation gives CASSSQRVRTYGYTF. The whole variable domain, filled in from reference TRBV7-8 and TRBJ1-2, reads GAGVSQSPRYKVAKRGQDVALRCDPISGHVSLFWYQQALGQGPEFLTYFQNEAQLDKSGLPSDRFFAERPEGSVSTLKIQRTQQEDSAVYLCASSSQRVRTYGYTFGSGTRLTVV.

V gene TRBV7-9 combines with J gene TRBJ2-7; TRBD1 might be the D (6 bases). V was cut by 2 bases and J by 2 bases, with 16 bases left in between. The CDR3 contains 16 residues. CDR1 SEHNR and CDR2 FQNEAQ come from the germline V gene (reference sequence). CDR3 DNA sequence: TGTGCCAGCAGCTTAACAGGGTCGATGGTCGCCTACGAGCAGTACTTC. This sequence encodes CASSLTGSMVAYEQYF.

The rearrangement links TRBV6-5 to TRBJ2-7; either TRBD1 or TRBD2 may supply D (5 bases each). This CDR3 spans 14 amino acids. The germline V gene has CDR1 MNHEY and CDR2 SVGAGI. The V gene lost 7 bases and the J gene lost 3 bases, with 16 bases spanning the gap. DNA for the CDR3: TGTGCCAGCAAGGGGACGCCTGGGGGCTACGAGCAGTACTTC. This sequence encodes CASKGTPGGYEQYF.

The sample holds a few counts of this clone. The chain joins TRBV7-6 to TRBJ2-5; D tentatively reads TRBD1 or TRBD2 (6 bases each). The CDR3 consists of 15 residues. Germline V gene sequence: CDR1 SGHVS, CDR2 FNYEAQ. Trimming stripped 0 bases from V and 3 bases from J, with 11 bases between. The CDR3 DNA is TGTGCCAGCAGCTTAGCCGGAGGGGGAAAAGAGACCCAGTACTTC. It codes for CASSLAGGGKETQYF. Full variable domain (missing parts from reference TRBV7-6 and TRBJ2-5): GAGVSQSPRYKVTKRGQDVALRCDPISGHVSLYWYRQALGQGPEFLTYFNYEAQQDKSGLPNDRFSAERPEGSISTLTIQRTEQRDSAMYRCASSLAGGGKETQYFGPGTRLLVL.

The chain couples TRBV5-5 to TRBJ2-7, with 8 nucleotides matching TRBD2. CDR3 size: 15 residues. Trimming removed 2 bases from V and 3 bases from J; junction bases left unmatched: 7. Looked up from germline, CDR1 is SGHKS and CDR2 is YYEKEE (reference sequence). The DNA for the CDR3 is TGTGCCAGCAGCTTATTCGGCGGGGGGTTCTACGAGCAGTACTTC. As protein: CASSLFGGGFYEQYF. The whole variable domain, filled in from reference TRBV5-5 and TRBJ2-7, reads DAGVTQSPTHLIKTRGQQVTLRCSPISGHKSVSWYQQVLGQGPQFIFQYYEKEERGRGNFPDRFSARQFPNYSSELNVNALLLGDSALYLCASSLFGGGFYEQYFGPGTRLTVT.

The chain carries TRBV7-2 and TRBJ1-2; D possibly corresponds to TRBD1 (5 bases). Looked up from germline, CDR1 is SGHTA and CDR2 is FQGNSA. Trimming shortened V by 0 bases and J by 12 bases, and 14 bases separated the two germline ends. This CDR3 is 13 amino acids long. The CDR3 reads CASSLAGGGQDTF. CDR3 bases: TGTGCCAGCAGCTTAGCGGGGGGAGGTCAGGACACCTTC.

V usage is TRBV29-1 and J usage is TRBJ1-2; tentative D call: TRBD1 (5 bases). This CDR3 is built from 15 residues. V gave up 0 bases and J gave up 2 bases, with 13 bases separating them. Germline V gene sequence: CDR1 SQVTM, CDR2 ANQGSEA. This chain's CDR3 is CSVEDRGALNYGYTF. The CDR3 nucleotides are TGCAGCGTTGAAGATCGCGGGGCCCTCAACTATGGCTACACCTTC.

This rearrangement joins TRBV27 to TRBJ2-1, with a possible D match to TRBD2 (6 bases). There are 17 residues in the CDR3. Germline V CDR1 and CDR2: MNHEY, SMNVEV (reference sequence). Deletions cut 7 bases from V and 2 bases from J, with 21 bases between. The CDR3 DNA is TGTGCCAGCACCTCATTGGGGGGTCGGGGCACCTACAATGAGCAGTTCTTC. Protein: CASTSLGGRGTYNEQFF.

As DNA, the CDR3 is TGTGCCAGCAGTTTTGGAAGTGGAAACACCATATATTTT. This gives the protein CASSFGSGNTIYF. The chain combines TRBV12-3 or TRBV12-4 with TRBJ1-3; D uncertain. The CDR3 is 13 residues long. The ends were cut back, 3 bases at V and 3 bases at J, with 6 bases in the middle.

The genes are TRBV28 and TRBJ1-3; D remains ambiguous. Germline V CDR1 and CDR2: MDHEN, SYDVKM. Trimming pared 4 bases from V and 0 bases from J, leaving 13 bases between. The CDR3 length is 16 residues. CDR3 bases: TGTGCCAGCAGTTCGGCGGGCTCCGACTCTGGAAACACCATATATTTT. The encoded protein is CASSSAGSDSGNTIYF. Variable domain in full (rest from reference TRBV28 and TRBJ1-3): DVKVTQSSRYLVKRTGEKVFLECVQDMDHENMFWYRQDPGLGLRLIYFSYDVKMKEKGDIPEGYSVSREKKERFSLILESASTNQTSMYLCASSSAGSDSGNTIYFGEGSWLTVV.

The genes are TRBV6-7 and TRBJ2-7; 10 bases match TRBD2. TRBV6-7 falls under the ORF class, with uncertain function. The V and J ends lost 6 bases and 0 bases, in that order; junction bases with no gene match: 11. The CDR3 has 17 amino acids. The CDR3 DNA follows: TGTGCCAGCAGCTCCAACCGGACTAGCGGATACTCCTACGAGCAGTACTTC. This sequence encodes CASSSNRTSGYSYEQYF.

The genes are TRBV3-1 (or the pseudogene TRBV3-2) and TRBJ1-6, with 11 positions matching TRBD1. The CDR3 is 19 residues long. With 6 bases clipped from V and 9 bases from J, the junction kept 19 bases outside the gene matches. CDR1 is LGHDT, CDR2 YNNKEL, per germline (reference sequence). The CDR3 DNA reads TGTGCCAGCAGAGTGGGGACAGGGGGAACCGGATACATAGTTTCACCCCTCCACTTT. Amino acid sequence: CASRVGTGGTGYIVSPLHF.

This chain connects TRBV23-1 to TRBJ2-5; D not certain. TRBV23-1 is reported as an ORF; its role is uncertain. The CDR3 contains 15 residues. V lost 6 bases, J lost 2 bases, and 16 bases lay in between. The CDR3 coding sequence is TGCGCCAGCAGCCCTACCTTACAGCTACAAGAGACCCAGTACTTC. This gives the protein CASSPTLQLQETQYF.

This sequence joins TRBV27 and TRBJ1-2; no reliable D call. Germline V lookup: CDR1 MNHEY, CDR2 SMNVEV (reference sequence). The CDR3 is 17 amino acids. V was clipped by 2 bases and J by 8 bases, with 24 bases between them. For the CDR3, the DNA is TGTGCCAGCAGTTTAAGCAGGATCTCTCCCTCCACGGTGGGCTACACCTTC. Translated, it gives CASSLSRISPSTVGYTF.

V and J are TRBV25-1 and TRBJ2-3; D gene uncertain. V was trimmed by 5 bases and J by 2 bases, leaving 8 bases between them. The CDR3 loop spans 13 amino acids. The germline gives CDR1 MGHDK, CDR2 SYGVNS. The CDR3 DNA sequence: TGTGCCAGCAGTCTTAGAGACACAGATACGCAGTATTTT. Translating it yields CASSLRDTDTQYF.

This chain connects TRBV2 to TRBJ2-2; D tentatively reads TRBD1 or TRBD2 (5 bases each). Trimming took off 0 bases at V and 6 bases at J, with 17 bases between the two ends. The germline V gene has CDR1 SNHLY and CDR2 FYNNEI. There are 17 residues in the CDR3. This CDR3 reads CASSEARELVGAGELFF. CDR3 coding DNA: TGTGCCAGCAGTGAAGCGAGGGAACTAGTGGGGGCCGGGGAGCTGTTTTTT.

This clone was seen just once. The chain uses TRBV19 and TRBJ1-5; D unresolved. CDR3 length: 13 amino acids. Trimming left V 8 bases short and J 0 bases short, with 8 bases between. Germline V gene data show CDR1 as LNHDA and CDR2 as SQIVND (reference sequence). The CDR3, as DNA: TGTGCCAGTTCGAGGGATAGCAATCAGCCCCAGCATTTT. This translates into CASSRDSNQPQHF. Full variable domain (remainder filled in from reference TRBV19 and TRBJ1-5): DGGITQSPKYLFRKEGQNVTLSCEQNLNHDAMYWYRQDPGQGLRLIYYSQIVNDFQKGDIAEGYSVSREKKESFPLTVTSAQKNPTAFYLCASSRDSNQPQHFGDGTRLSIL.

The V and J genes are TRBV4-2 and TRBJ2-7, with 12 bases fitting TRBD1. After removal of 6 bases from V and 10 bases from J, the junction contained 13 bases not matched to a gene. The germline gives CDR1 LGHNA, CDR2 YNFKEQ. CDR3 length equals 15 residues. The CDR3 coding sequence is TGTGCCAGCAGGGAGGGACAGGGGGCTTCCTACTCCCAGTACTTC. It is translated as CASREGQGASYSQYF.

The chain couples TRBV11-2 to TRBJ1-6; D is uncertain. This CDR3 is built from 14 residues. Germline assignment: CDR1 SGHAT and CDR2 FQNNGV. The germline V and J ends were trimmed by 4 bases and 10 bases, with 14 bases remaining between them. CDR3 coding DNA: TGTGCCAGCAGCTATAGCGCGGTGGTGTCACCCCTCCACTTT. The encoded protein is CASSYSAVVSPLHF.

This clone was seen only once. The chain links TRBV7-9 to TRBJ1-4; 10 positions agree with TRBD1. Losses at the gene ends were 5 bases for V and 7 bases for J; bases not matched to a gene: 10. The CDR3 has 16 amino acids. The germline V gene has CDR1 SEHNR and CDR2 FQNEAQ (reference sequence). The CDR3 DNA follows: TGTGCCAGCAGCCCTGGGACAGGGGCTGGGGGTGAAAAACTGTTTTTT. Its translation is CASSPGTGAGGEKLFF.

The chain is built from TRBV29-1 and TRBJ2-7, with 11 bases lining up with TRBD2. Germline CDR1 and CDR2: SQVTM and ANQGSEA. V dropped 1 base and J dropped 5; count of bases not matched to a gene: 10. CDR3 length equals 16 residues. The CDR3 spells CSVEGIGLAGEDEQYF. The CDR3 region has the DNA TGCAGCGTTGAAGGGATCGGACTAGCGGGTGAGGACGAGCAGTACTTC.

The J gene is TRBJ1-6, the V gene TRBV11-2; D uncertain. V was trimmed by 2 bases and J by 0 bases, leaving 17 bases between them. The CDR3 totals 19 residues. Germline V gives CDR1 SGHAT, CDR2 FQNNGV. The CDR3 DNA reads TGTGCCAGCAGCTTATTTCGCCCGGGAACAAGCTCCTATAATTCACCCCTCCACTTT. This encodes CASSLFRPGTSSYNSPLHF.

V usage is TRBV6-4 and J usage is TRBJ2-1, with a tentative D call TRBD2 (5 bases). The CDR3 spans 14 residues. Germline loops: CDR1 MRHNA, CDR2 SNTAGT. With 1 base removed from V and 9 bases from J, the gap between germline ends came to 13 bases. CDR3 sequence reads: CASSDYRLGSEQFF. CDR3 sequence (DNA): TGTGCCAGCAGTGACTACCGGTTGGGGAGTGAGCAGTTCTTC.